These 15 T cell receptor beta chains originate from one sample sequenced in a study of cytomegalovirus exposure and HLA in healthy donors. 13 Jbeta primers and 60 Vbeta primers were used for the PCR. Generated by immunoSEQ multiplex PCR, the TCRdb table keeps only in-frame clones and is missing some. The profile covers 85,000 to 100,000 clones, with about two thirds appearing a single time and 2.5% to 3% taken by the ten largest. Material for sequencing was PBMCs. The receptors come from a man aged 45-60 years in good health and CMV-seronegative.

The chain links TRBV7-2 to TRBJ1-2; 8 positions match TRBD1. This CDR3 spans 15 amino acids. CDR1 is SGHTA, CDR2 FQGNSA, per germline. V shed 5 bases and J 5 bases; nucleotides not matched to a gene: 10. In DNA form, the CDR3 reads TGTGCCAGCAGCCCGTGGGACAGGATAGGGTATGGCTACACCTTC. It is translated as CASSPWDRIGYGYTF.

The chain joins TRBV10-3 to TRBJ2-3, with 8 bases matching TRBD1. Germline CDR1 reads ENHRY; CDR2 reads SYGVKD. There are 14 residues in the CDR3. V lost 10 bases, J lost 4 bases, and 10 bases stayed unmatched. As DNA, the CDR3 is TGTGCCACGTACGATCCAGGGGGCGCAGATACGCAGTATTTT. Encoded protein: CATYDPGGADTQYF.

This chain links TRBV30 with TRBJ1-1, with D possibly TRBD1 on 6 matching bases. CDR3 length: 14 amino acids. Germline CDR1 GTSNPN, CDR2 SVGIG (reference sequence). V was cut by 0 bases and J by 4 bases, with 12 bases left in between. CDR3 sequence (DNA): TGTGCCTGGAGTGTACTACAGGGTTTCACTGAAGCTTTCTTT. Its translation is CAWSVLQGFTEAFF.

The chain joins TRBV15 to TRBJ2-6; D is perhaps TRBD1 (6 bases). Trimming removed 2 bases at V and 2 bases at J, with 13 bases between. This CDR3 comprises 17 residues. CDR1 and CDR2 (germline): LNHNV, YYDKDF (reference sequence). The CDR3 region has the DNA TGTGCCACCAGCAGATCGTTGGGGGCGACTGGGGCCAACGTCCTGACTTTC. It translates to CATSRSLGATGANVLTF.

CDR3 amino acids: CASSVGHLGTEAFF. The DNA of the CDR3 is TGTGCCAGCAGTGTGGGACACCTAGGCACTGAAGCTTTCTTT. The chain has TRBV2 and TRBJ1-1, with a weak D call TRBD1 (6 bases). V gave up 4 bases and J gave up 4 bases, with 13 bases separating them. Germline CDR1 reads SNHLY; CDR2 reads FYNNEI. This CDR3 spans 14 amino acids.

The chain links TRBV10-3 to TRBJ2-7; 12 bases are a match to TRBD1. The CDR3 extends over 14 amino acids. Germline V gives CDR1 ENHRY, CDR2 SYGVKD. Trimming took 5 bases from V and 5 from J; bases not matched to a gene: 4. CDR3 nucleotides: TGTGCCATCAGTAAGGGACAGGGGGCGAACGAGCAGTACTTC. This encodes CAISKGQGANEQYF.

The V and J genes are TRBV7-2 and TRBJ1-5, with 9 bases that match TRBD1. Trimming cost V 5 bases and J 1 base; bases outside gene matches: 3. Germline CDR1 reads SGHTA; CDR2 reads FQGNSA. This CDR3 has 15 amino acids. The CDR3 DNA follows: TGTGCCAGCAGCCCGACAGGGGGAAGCAATCAGCCCCAGCATTTT. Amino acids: CASSPTGGSNQPQHF.

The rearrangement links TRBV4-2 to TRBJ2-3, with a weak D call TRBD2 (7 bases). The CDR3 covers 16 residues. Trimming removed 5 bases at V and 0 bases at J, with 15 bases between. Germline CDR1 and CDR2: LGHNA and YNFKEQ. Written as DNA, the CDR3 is TGTGCCAGCAGCAGATCTGCGGGGGCTAGCACAGATACGCAGTATTTT. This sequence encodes CASSRSAGASTDTQYF.

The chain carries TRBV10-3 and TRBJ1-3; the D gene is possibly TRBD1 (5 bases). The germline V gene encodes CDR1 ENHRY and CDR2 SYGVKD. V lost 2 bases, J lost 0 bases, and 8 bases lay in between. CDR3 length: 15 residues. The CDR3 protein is CAISEPTVSGNTIYF. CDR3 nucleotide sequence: TGTGCCATCAGTGAGCCGACAGTCTCTGGAAACACCATATATTTT.

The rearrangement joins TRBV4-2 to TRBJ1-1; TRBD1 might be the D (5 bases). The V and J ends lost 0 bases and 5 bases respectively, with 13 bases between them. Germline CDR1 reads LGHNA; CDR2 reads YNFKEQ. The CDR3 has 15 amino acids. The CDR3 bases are TGTGCCAGCAGCCAAGATCCAGGGCCGACAACTGAAGCTTTCTTT. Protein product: CASSQDPGPTTEAFF.

CDR3 DNA sequence: TGTGCCAGCACCTCAAATTTGGGACTTGGGACTGAAGCTTTCTTT. Encoded protein: CASTSNLGLGTEAFF. This rearrangement joins TRBV27 to TRBJ1-1; tentatively, D is TRBD1 (5 bases). This CDR3 contains 15 residues. The V end was cut by 7 bases, the J end by 5 bases, with 20 bases between. The germline V gene encodes CDR1 MNHEY and CDR2 SMNVEV (reference sequence).

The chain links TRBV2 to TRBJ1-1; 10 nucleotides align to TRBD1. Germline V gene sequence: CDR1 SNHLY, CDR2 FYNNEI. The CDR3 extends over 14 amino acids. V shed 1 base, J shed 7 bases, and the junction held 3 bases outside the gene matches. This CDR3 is CASSEVRTGGEAFF. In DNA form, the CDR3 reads TGTGCCAGCAGTGAAGTGAGGACAGGGGGTGAAGCTTTCTTT.

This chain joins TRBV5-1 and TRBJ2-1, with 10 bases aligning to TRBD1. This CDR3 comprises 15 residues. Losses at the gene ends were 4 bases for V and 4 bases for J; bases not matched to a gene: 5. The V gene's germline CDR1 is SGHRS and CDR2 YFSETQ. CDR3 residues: CASSAGTGEYNEQFF. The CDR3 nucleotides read TGCGCCAGCAGCGCCGGGACAGGGGAGTACAATGAGCAGTTCTTC.

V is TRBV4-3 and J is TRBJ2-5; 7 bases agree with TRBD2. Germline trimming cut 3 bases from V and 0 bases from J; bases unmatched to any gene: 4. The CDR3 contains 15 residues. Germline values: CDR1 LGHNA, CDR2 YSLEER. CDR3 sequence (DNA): TGCGCCAGCAGCCAGCTCCTAGCGGACCAAGAGACCCAGTACTTC. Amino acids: CASSQLLADQETQYF.

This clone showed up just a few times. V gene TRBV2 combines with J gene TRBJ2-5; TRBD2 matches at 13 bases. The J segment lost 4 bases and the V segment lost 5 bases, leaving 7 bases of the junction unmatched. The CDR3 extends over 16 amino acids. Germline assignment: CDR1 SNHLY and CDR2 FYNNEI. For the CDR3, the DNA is TGTGCCAGCAGTTCAGGACTAGCGGGGGAGGGAGAGACCCAGTACTTC. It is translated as CASSSGLAGEGETQYF.